Listed here are 7 T cell receptor beta chains from one sample, sequenced in a study of T cells expressing NK-cell markers (dated by TCRdb to 2018 to 2021). Library preparation employed 5' RACE. The run used an Illumina HiSeq 2000. TCRdb reprocessed the reads and lists each CDR3 protein sequence as a single entry, with no DNA. The table held for this sample gives fewer than 400,000 distinct CDR3 sequences. The ten largest account for about 10% of the sample. Sequenced sample: blood T cells: a sorted CD56 or NKG2C T cell subset, CD4+ or CD8+ T cells, or bulk PBMC T cells (not recorded which). All receptors derive from a woman aged 45-60 years in good health. Donor details come from another sample of the same person, matched by shared clones.

The chain uses TRBV19 and TRBJ2-2; without DNA, the TCRdb call of TRBD1 cannot be checked. CDR3 length: 12 amino acids. Looked up from germline, CDR1 is LNHDA and CDR2 is SQIVND (reference sequence). The CDR3 reads CATKGQLPELFF.

V and J are TRBV24-1 and TRBJ2-2; the D call of TRBD2 rests on TCRdb alone, since no DNA is present to check it. Germline CDR1 and CDR2: KGHDR and SFDVKD. The CDR3 consists of 19 residues. Here the CDR3 reads CATRGLAGPASKNTGELFF.

The chain combines TRBV7-8 with TRBJ1-5; TCRdb picks TRBD1, but there is no DNA to check that call. This CDR3 region has 15 residues. In germline, CDR1 is SGHVS, CDR2 FQNEAQ. The CDR3 sequence: CASSFQGNSNQPQHF. The complete variable domain, with remaining parts taken from reference TRBV7-8 and TRBJ1-5, reads GAGVSQSPRYKVAKRGQDVALRCDPISGHVSLFWYQQALGQGPEFLTYFQNEAQLDKSGLPSDRFFAERPEGSVSTLKIQRTQQEDSAVYLCASSFQGNSNQPQHFGDGTRLSIL.

The CDR3 protein is CSANLGGGGGKLFF. The chain combines TRBV20-1 with TRBJ1-4. Germline-derived CDR1 and CDR2 are DFQATT and SNEGSKA (reference sequence). The CDR3 totals 14 residues.

J is TRBJ2-1 and V is TRBV7-6; TCRdb selects TRBD1, and the lack of DNA leaves this call unchecked. This CDR3 is 16 amino acids long. Per the germline V gene, CDR1 is SGHVS and CDR2 is FNYEAQ. The CDR3 spells CASSLTGDSSYNEQFF.

The chain couples TRBV5-1 to TRBJ2-2; absent DNA, TCRdb's TRBD1 call cannot be checked. CDR3 size: 16 residues. Germline-derived CDR1 and CDR2 are SGHRS and YFSETQ. The CDR3 sequence: CASSLVGTQNTGELFF.

This chain uses TRBV18 with TRBJ2-5; there is no DNA to check the TCRdb D call of TRBD2. CDR3 length: 14 residues. Per germline, CDR1 KGHSH and CDR2 LQKENI. The CDR3 here is CASSQRTSDGTQYF. The entire variable domain, with the rest obtained from reference TRBV18 and TRBJ2-5, is as follows: NAGVMQNPRHLVRRRGQEARLRCSPMKGHSHVYWYRQLPEEGLKFMVYLQKENIIDESGMPKERFSAEFPKEGPSILRIQQVVRGDSAAYFCASSQRTSDGTQYFGPGTRLLVL.